This is a list of T cell receptor beta chains from one sample in a study of blood T cell repertoires in COVID-19. The data were produced by immunoSEQ multiplex PCR, yet TCRdb's version contains in-frame clones alone and is incomplete. Of about 360,000 clones listed, roughly 86% were seen once; the top ten hold about 3%. Sequenced: peripheral blood. The receptors were gathered from a human donor in a cohort sampled during active COVID-19. CDR3s include the opening cysteine and the closing phenylalanine or tryptophan.

V gene,J gene,CDR3 protein
TRBV11-2,TRBJ1-2,CASSKPSERSDGYTF
TRBV30,TRBJ2-1,CAWSVLLADNEQFF
TRBV19,TRBJ2-7,CATARASSYEQYF
TRBV11-3,TRBJ2-1,CASSKGGSSGSFAYNEQFF
TRBV4-2,TRBJ2-7,CASSPEWAGTYEQYF
TRBV5-4,TRBJ1-2,CASSRTEIYGYTF
TRBV6-6,TRBJ1-5,CASSYSRQSQHF
TRBV30,TRBJ2-7,CAWSVLPRGGVMYF
TRBV11-1,TRBJ2-1,CASSFGSSQNEQFF
TRBV30,TRBJ1-5,CAWSTELNQPQHF
TRBV9,TRBJ2-1,CASSVGGAPRLFF
TRBV5-1,TRBJ2-7,CASSPGTGEPHEQYF
TRBV15,TRBJ2-1,CATSRDLGLVNEQFF
TRBV24-1,TRBJ2-1,CATSDPWTSGSSYNEQFF
TRBV5-1,TRBJ2-3,CASSLAAVAGADTQYF
TRBV6-5,TRBJ1-2,CASSTDRAKSYGYTF
TRBV5-1,TRBJ1-2,CASSLATGTDGYTF
TRBV3-1/TRBV3-2,TRBJ2-1,CASSQERGGEQFF
TRBV5-6,TRBJ2-1,CASSLRRDEQFF
TRBV7-6,TRBJ2-7,CASSRAGGAYEQYF
TRBV7-2,TRBJ2-7,CASSISTGPYEQYF
TRBV5-5,TRBJ2-7,CASSVSTGNEQYF
TRBV7-6,TRBJ2-7,CASSSQQGYEQYF